The rows below give T cell receptor beta chains drawn from one sample of a study of neurological immune-mediated disorders. TCRdb analysed the 5' RACE reads with MiXCR anew, one entry per CDR3 protein. The repertoire holds roughly 74,000 distinct CDR3 sequences, with 4% to 6% as singletons. Sequencing input: PBMCs. These receptors were taken from a young man with multiple sclerosis. CDR3s include the opening cysteine and the closing phenylalanine or tryptophan. A D gene is named only where the DNA matches it firmly. Clone size is given as once, few, many, or a class for an expanded clone.

J | V | D | size | DNA | CDR3
TRBJ2-1 | TRBV20-1 | . | many | TGCAGTGCTAGAGGGCAGATCTACAATGAGCAGTTCTTC | CSARGQIYNEQFF
TRBJ2-1 | TRBV28 | TRBD1 | many | TGTGCCAGCAGTCGATCAGGGGGAGTCAGCAGAAATGAGCAGTTCTTC | CASSRSGGVSRNEQFF
TRBJ2-7 | TRBV20-1 | TRBD1 | many | TGCAGTGCTCGCTGGGGACAGGGGGGCTCCTACGAGCAGTACTTC | CSARWGQGGSYEQYF
TRBJ1-2 | TRBV25-1 | . | many | TGTGCCAGCGTGGAGGCAGGAAACTATGGCTACACCTTC | CASVEAGNYGYTF
TRBJ2-7 | TRBV20-1 | . | many | TGCAGTGCCAGATCCCTTATCGGCTACGAGCAGTACTTC | CSARSLIGYEQYF
TRBJ2-3 | TRBV20-1 | . | many | TGCAGTCCAAGTCTAGTGGGCCGGGCGGATACGCAGTATTTT | CSPSLVGRADTQYF
TRBJ2-7 | TRBV27 | . | few | TGTGCCAGCAGTTTATCGGGGAAGGGTAGCGAGCAGTACTTC | CASSLSGKGSEQYF
TRBJ2-6 | TRBV20-1 | TRBD2 | many | TGCAGTGCTAGACCCCCTAGCGGGAGTCACTCTGGGGCCAACGTCCTGACTTTC | CSARPPSGSHSGANVLTF
TRBJ2-2 | TRBV5-1 | TRBD2 | many | TGCGCCAGCAGCTTGGCTCCGGGAGGTAGGGGAATTATCCCGAACACCGGGGAGCTGTTTTTT | CASSLAPGGRGIIPNTGELFF
TRBJ1-1 | TRBV7-9 | . | many | TGTGCCAGCAGCCCCGACGCCAGGTACACTGAAGCTTTCTTT | CASSPDARYTEAFF
TRBJ1-6 | TRBV12-3/TRBV12-4 | . | many | TGTGCCAGCAGTTTGATCCCGACACCCCTCAACTTT | CASSLIPTPLNF
TRBJ1-1 | TRBV20-1 | . | many | TGCAGTGCTAGCTCTATTTCGAACACTGAAGCTTTCTTT | CSASSISNTEAFF
TRBJ2-3 | TRBV7-9 | . | many | TGTGCCAGCAGCTTAGGAATCTTCCTCCTAGGGTTGTCAGATACGCAGTATTTT | CASSLGIFLLGLSDTQYF
TRBJ2-2 | TRBV25-1 | . | many | TGTGCCAGCTCGGGCGGGGAGCTGTTTTTT | CASSGGELFF
TRBJ1-2 | TRBV10-3 | TRBD1 | many | TGTGCCATCGACAGGGTCGGCGGCTACACCTTC | CAIDRVGGYTF
TRBJ1-6 | TRBV20-1 | . | few | TGCAGTGCTAGAGATTTGGGTTCACCCCTCAACTTT | CSARDLGSPLNF
TRBJ2-5 | TRBV20-1 | . | many | TGCAGTGCTAGAGACAACCGGGAGTACCAGTACTTC | CSARDNREYQYF
TRBJ2-7 | TRBV5-1 | TRBD2 | many | TGCGCCAGCAGCGGCGGACTAGCGGGGATTCCCTACGAGCAGTACTTC | CASSGGLAGIPYEQYF
TRBJ2-1 | TRBV7-6 | TRBD1 | many | TGTGCCAGCAGCTCCGGACAGGGGGCGCTCCACAATGAGCAGTTCTTC | CASSSGQGALHNEQFF
TRBJ2-7 | TRBV29-1 | TRBD1 | few | TGCAGCGTTGACAAGGGGGCTGAAGAGCAGTACTTC | CSVDKGAEEQYF